The T cell receptor (beta chain) under discussion was sequenced for a study of T cell repertoires in cytomegalovirus infection. Study information: Recently identified HLA-C-restricted CMV epitopes were used, and well-studied HLA-B-restricted CMV epitopes were used as well. CMV infection and matching HLA type were both indicated by public TCR beta signatures.

CDR3 length equals 18 residues. Germline assignment: CDR1 MGHRA and CDR2 YSYEKL. V was cut by 0 bases and J by 4 bases, with 20 bases left in between. TCRdb processed the reads anew with MiXCR; each CDR3 protein has one entry. The sample includes about 89,000 distinct CDR3 sequences, 25% to 30% of them seen just once. This clonotype was recorded a few times. Its antigen is unknown. General study findings and limits: Clonotype analysis showed dominance of the ex vivo response by HLA-C-restricted CMV-specific TCR beta clonotypes.

This receptor was obtained from a human donor in good health (CMV status not recorded). Some clones in this sample may be carry-over from other donors' samples. The chain is built from TRBV4-1 and TRBJ2-3; possibly TRBD1 or TRBD2 for D (5 bases each). This sample comprised CD8+ T cells from cultured PBMCs, obtained from culture after CMV antigen stimulation. CDR3 region: CASSQDGGLGALSDTQYF. The CDR3 DNA reads TGCGCCAGCAGCCAAGATGGGGGTCTAGGGGCGTTGTCAGATACGCAGTATTTT.